These T cell receptor beta chains were read from a single sample in a study of T-cell reconstitution after alpha-beta-depleted transplantation in children. TCRdb redid the calling of the PCR reads with MiXCR, one entry per CDR3 protein. Of approximately 390,000 distinct CDR3 sequences listed, approximately 11% were seen once; the top ten hold approximately 5%. The source material was PBMCs from the stem cell graft donor, sampled from the stem cell graft. The origin of the receptors is a human donor who donated a stem cell graft to a child with acute myeloid leukemia. The CDR3 runs from the conserved cysteine through the conserved F or W. The order of the fields is J gene, D gene, V gene, CDR3 protein. The D gene is left open where the match is weak.

J: TRBJ2-5; D: TRBD2; V: TRBV5-1; CDR3: CASSESTSGKGETQYF
J: TRBJ2-1; D: .; V: TRBV4-3; CDR3: CASGRATYNEQFF
J: TRBJ2-1; D: .; V: TRBV27; CDR3: CASSLSVHNEQFF
J: TRBJ2-7; D: TRBD1; V: TRBV20-1; CDR3: CSAGQGDEQYF
J: TRBJ2-5; D: .; V: TRBV20-1; CDR3: CSANRQLQETQYF
J: TRBJ2-1; D: .; V: TRBV27; CDR3: CASRGANEQFF
J: TRBJ1-1; D: .; V: TRBV12-3/TRBV12-4; CDR3: CASTREPNTEAFF
J: TRBJ2-7; D: .; V: TRBV20-1; CDR3: CSASEAAEQYF
J: TRBJ2-5; D: .; V: TRBV25-1; CDR3: CASSERGPLGQETQYF
J: TRBJ1-1; D: TRBD1; V: TRBV6-5; CDR3: CASSYSTGGVRTEAFF
J: TRBJ2-5; D: TRBD2; V: TRBV3-1; CDR3: CASSLVAGEHQETQYF
J: TRBJ2-1; D: .; V: TRBV3-1; CDR3: CASSQRGTGYNEQFF
J: TRBJ2-3; D: TRBD2; V: TRBV5-4; CDR3: CASSLLGRGADTQYF
J: TRBJ1-1; D: .; V: TRBV5-1; CDR3: CASSFSGGEAFF
J: TRBJ2-2; D: .; V: TRBV6-1; CDR3: CASSPSVWGGELFF
J: TRBJ2-1; D: .; V: TRBV20-1; CDR3: CSAREMSLGSSTYNEQFF
J: TRBJ1-4; D: .; V: TRBV4-1; CDR3: CASRQTGLNEKLFF
J: TRBJ2-1; D: .; V: TRBV12-3/TRBV12-4; CDR3: CASSLGRNEQFF
J: TRBJ1-1; D: TRBD1; V: TRBV5-1; CDR3: CASSLTGQGNTEAFF
J: TRBJ2-7; D: .; V: TRBV7-2; CDR3: CASSLHPVAEQYF
J: TRBJ1-1; D: .; V: TRBV20-1; CDR3: CSASPPQGMNTEAFF
J: TRBJ2-1; D: TRBD2; V: TRBV2; CDR3: CASSDLTLAGGYNEQFF
J: TRBJ2-3; D: .; V: TRBV12-3/TRBV12-4; CDR3: CASTRDAGADTQYF
J: TRBJ2-5; D: TRBD1; V: TRBV7-6; CDR3: CASSTSVGTGPKETQYF
J: TRBJ1-1; D: TRBD1; V: TRBV5-1; CDR3: CASSSPTGDTEAFF
J: TRBJ2-3; D: TRBD2; V: TRBV19; CDR3: CASSMGLVRTDTQYF
J: TRBJ2-1; D: .; V: TRBV12-3/TRBV12-4; CDR3: CASSLRRGQNNEQFF
J: TRBJ2-7; D: .; V: TRBV20-1; CDR3: CSARNALGSSYEQYF
J: TRBJ2-5; D: TRBD1; V: TRBV5-1; CDR3: CASSQGTAEETQYF
J: TRBJ2-7; D: TRBD2; V: TRBV12-3/TRBV12-4; CDR3: CASSRGGSSYEQYF
J: TRBJ2-3; D: .; V: TRBV12-3/TRBV12-4; CDR3: CASSPMGLDTQYF
J: TRBJ2-7; D: .; V: TRBV30; CDR3: CAWSVDRVSEQYF
J: TRBJ2-3; D: .; V: TRBV5-1; CDR3: CASSFGGGPPDTQYF
J: TRBJ1-5; D: .; V: TRBV6-1; CDR3: CASSNRGNRQPQHF
J: TRBJ2-1; D: .; V: TRBV27; CDR3: CASSLSSQGENEQFF
J: TRBJ2-3; D: .; V: TRBV7-3; CDR3: CASSSDLYADTQYF
J: TRBJ2-1; D: .; V: TRBV7-3; CDR3: CASSLTRDDYNEQFF
J: TRBJ1-1; D: TRBD1; V: TRBV10-3; CDR3: CAISPGGGDTEAFF
J: TRBJ2-5; D: TRBD2; V: TRBV29-1; CDR3: CSVGGGGGVETQYF
J: TRBJ2-3; D: TRBD2; V: TRBV30; CDR3: CAWSAGLAGAADTQYF
J: TRBJ2-3; D: .; V: TRBV10-3; CDR3: CAIAGAYSTDTQYF
J: TRBJ2-5; D: .; V: TRBV20-1; CDR3: CSAPLPGQPLETQYF
J: TRBJ2-2; D: .; V: TRBV7-2; CDR3: CASSQPWGTGELFF
J: TRBJ2-3; D: TRBD1; V: TRBV27; CDR3: CASSFRTGATDTQYF
J: TRBJ1-1; D: .; V: TRBV5-6; CDR3: CASSYSVNTEAFF
J: TRBJ1-1; D: TRBD1; V: TRBV18; CDR3: CASSPSRGLGMNTEAFF
J: TRBJ2-5; D: .; V: TRBV11-2; CDR3: CASSLDQVETQYF
J: TRBJ2-3; D: .; V: TRBV6-1; CDR3: CASSPGPPAGDTQYF
J: TRBJ2-7; D: .; V: TRBV19; CDR3: CASSIAIAIGYEQYF
J: TRBJ2-1; D: TRBD1; V: TRBV5-1; CDR3: CASSSGQAGGDEQFF
J: TRBJ2-5; D: .; V: TRBV19; CDR3: CASSMYEGRTQETQYF
J: TRBJ2-5; D: TRBD2; V: TRBV7-2; CDR3: CASSLGGTSGGETQYF